This T cell receptor beta chain came from a study of T-cell reconstitution after alpha-beta-depleted transplantation in children. Overall study results and limits: Alpha-beta T cells about two months after transplant reportedly derived from several hundred expanded graft clones. Diversity and T-cell counts at one year after transplant derived mostly from new T cells. Some patients' high day-60 TCRbeta diversity was attributed to recipient cells surviving conditioning.

V shed 8 bases and J shed 4 bases, with 16 bases lying between them. The V gene's germline CDR1 is SQVTM and CDR2 ANQGSEA. The CDR3 consists of 13 residues. Unique molecular identifiers were incorporated during preparation of the TCRbeta library. One entry per CDR3 protein, called by TCRdb with MiXCR from the PCR reads. The table lists around 440,000 distinct CDR3 sequences, about 10% of them singletons, with roughly 2% in the top ten. Worth noting for this clonotype: No antigen is known for it.

The sample consisted of PBMCs, taken before TCRalphabeta/CD19-depleted stem cell transplant. The receptor was isolated from a child aged 2-9 years with inherited bone marrow failure, due to receive a stem cell transplant. The chain joins TRBV29-1 to TRBJ2-3; no reliable D call. CDR3 sequence: CSLSRAIADTQYF. DNA of the CDR3: TGCAGCCTATCCCGCGCTATAGCAGATACGCAGTATTTT.